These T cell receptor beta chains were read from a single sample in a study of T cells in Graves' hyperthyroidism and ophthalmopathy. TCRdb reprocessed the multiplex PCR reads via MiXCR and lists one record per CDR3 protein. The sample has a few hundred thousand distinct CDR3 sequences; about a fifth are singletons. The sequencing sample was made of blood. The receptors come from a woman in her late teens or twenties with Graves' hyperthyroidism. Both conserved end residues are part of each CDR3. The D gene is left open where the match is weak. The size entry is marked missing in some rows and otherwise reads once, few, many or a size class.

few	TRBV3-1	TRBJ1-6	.	CASRLIRDPISPLHF	TGTGCCAGCAGACTGATCCGGGACCCCATTTCACCCCTCCACTTT
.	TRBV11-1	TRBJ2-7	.	CASSLVLEQYF	TGTGCCAGCAGCTTGGTACTTGAGCAGTACTTC
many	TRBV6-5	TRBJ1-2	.	CASSYSIGGSYGYTF	TGTGCCAGCAGTTACTCGATTGGGGGCTCCTATGGCTACACCTTC
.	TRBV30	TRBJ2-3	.	CAWSVGTYRDTQYF	TGTGCCTGGAGTGTAGGTACCTACCGGGATACGCAGTATTTT
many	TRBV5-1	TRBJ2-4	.	CASTPGLGKNIQYF	TGCGCCAGCACCCCGGGGTTAGGCAAAAACATTCAGTACTTC
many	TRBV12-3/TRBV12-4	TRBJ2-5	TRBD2	CASSLSGGIQETQYF	TGTGCCAGCAGTTTGAGCGGGGGAATCCAAGAGACCCAGTACTTC
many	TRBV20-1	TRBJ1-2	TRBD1	CSATGTGRGGYTF	TGCAGTGCAACTGGGACAGGCCGAGGAGGCTACACCTTC
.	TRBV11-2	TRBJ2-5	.	CASRRTRSGETQYF	TGTGCCAGCCGCAGGACCCGATCGGGGGAGACCCAGTACTTC
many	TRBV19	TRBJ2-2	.	CATHPRGAAGELFF	TGTGCCACCCATCCCAGGGGGGCCGCCGGGGAGCTGTTTTTT
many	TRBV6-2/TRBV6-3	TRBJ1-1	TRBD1	CASKGNRGIRTEAFF	TGTGCCAGCAAGGGGAACAGGGGAATTCGGACTGAAGCTTTCTTT
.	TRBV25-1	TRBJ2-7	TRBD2	CASSESRLAGAHYEQYF	TGTGCCAGCAGTGAATCCCGTCTAGCGGGAGCTCACTACGAGCAGTACTTC
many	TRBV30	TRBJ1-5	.	CAWSEQENQPQHF	TGTGCCTGGAGTGAACAGGAGAATCAGCCCCAGCATTTT
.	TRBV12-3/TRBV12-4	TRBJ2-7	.	CASGPSGSNEQYF	TGTGCCAGCGGCCCCAGCGGGTCTAACGAGCAGTACTTC
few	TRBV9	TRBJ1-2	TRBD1	CASSAGTGHYGYTF	TGTGCCAGCAGCGCCGGGACAGGCCACTATGGCTACACCTTC
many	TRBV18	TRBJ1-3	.	CASSSQGRGNTIYF	TGTGCCAGCTCATCACAGGGTCGTGGAAACACCATATATTTT
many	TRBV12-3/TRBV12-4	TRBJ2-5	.	CASSTPMGTQYF	TGTGCCAGCAGCACACCGATGGGGACCCAGTACTTC
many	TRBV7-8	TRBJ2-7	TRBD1	CASSVRDRTYEQYF	TGTGCCAGCAGCGTACGGGACAGGACCTACGAGCAGTACTTC
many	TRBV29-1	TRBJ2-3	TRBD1	CSADGTGQGKSDTQYF	TGCAGCGCCGACGGAACCGGACAGGGGAAGTCAGATACGCAGTATTTT
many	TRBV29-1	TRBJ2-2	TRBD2	CSVEGGTRPGELFF	TGCAGCGTTGAAGGCGGGACTAGACCCGGGGAGCTGTTTTTT
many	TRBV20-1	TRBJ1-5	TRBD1	CSARAPGTGDQPQHF	TGCAGTGCTAGAGCACCCGGGACAGGGGATCAGCCCCAGCATTTT
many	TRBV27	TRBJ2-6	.	CASTTQSAGANVLTF	TGTGCCAGCACGACCCAGTCCGCTGGGGCCAACGTCCTGACTTTC
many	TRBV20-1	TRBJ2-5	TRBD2	CSAITSGAGETQYF	TGCAGTGCCATAACTAGCGGGGCGGGGGAGACCCAGTACTTC
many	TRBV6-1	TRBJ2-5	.	CASSEGWLQETQYF	TGTGCCAGCAGTGAGGGGTGGCTCCAAGAGACCCAGTACTTC
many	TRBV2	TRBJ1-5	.	CASSATAINQPQHF	TGTGCCAGCAGTGCGACAGCGATCAATCAGCCCCAGCATTTT
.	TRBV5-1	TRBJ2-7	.	CASSLPGIYDQYF	TGCGCCAGCAGCTTGCCGGGGATCTACGATCAGTACTTC
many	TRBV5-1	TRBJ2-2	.	CASSYSQQGSGELFF	TGCGCCAGCAGCTACTCACAACAGGGTTCCGGGGAGCTGTTTTTT
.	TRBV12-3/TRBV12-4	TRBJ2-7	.	CASGTPYEQYF	TGTGCCAGCGGAACACCGTACGAGCAGTACTTC
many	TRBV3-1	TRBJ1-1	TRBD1	CASSPLNIRLTRQGVLNTEAFF	TGTGCCAGCAGCCCACTCAATATCCGCCTTACTAGGCAGGGGGTGCTGAACACTGAAGCTTTCTTT
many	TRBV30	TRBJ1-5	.	CAWSAWEGGNQPQHF	TGTGCCTGGAGTGCGTGGGAAGGGGGGAATCAGCCCCAGCATTTT
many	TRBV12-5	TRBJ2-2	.	CASGPINTGELFF	TGTGCTAGTGGACCTATTAACACCGGGGAGCTGTTTTTT
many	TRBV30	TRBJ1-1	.	CAWWTPGGLTEAFF	TGTGCCTGGTGGACCCCCGGGGGACTCACTGAAGCTTTCTTT
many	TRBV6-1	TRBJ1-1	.	CASTPPGNTEAFF	TGTGCCAGCACCCCTCCAGGGAACACTGAAGCTTTCTTT
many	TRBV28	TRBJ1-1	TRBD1	CASTTLDRKVMNTEAFF	TGTGCCAGCACAACCCTGGACAGGAAAGTCATGAACACTGAAGCTTTCTTT
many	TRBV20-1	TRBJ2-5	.	CSAPDLEEMAQYF	TGCAGTGCCCCAGACTTGGAAGAGATGGCCCAGTACTTC
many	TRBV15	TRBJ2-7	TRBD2	CATSRGLAGSSYEQYF	TGTGCCACCAGCAGAGGTCTAGCGGGATCCTCCTACGAGCAGTACTTC
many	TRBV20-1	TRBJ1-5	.	CSANPITQGYSNQPQHF	TGCAGTGCAAACCCTATAACACAGGGTTATAGCAATCAGCCCCAGCATTTT
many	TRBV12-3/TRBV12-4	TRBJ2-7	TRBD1	CASSLKGTVYEQYF	TGTGCCAGCAGTTTAAAGGGGACAGTCTACGAGCAGTACTTC
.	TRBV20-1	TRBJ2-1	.	CSARDLAGSSYNEQFF	TGCAGTGCTAGAGATTTGGCAGGGAGCTCCTACAATGAGCAGTTCTTC
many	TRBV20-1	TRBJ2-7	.	CSASGGHVRREQYF	TGCAGTGCTAGCGGGGGCCATGTCCGCCGCGAGCAGTACTTC
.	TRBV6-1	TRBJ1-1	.	CASIRGAFDTEAFF	TGTGCCAGCATCCGGGGGGCGTTTGACACTGAAGCTTTCTTT
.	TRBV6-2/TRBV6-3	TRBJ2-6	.	CASMLNGANVLTF	TGTGCCAGCATGCTTAATGGGGCCAACGTCCTGACTTTC
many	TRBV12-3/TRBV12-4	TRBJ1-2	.	CASSLALRLNYGYTF	TGTGCCAGCAGTTTAGCGCTTAGACTTAACTATGGCTACACCTTC
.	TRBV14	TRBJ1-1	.	CASSRDIISSEPFF	TGTGCCAGCAGCCGGGACATTATCTCTTCTGAACCTTTCTTT
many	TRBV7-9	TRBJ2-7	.	CASSLGTAVSYEQYF	TGTGCCAGCAGCCTTGGGACGGCCGTCTCCTACGAGCAGTACTTC
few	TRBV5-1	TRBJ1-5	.	CASSLAQPQHF	TGCGCCAGCAGCTTGGCCCAGCCCCAGCATTTT
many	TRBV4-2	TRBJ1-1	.	CASSQARGFDAEAFF	TGTGCCAGCAGCCAAGCAAGAGGATTCGACGCTGAAGCTTTCTTT
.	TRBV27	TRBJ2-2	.	CASRPTGSPMNTGELFF	TGTGCCAGCAGACCGACAGGATCTCCTATGAACACCGGGGAGCTGTTTTTT
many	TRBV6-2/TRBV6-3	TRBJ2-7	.	CAGRDTGSYEQYF	TGTGCCGGACGGGACACCGGATCCTACGAGCAGTACTTC
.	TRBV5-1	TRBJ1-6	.	CASSPWTVSYNSPLHF	TGCGCCAGCAGCCCCTGGACAGTCTCCTATAATTCACCCCTCCACTTT
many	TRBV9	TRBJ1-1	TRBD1	CASSPGGLIMNTEAFF	TGTGCCAGCAGCCCAGGGGGCCTCATTATGAACACTGAAGCTTTCTTT
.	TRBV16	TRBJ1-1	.	CASSPRGGAHTEAFF	TGTGCCAGCAGCCCTCGAGGGGGGGCCCACACTGAAGCTTTCTTT
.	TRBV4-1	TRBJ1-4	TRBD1	CASSQTPGTGNEKLFF	TGCGCCAGCAGCCAAACCCCAGGGACAGGAAATGAAAAACTGTTTTTT
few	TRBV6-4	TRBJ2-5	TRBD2	CASSPIAGGAETQYF	TGTGCCAGCAGCCCCATAGCGGGGGGCGCAGAGACCCAGTACTTC
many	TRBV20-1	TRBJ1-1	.	CSARGGTLNTEAFF	TGCAGTGCTAGGGGGGGGACATTGAACACTGAAGCTTTCTTT
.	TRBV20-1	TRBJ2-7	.	CSARTDWYEQYF	TGCAGTGCCCGAACTGACTGGTACGAGCAGTACTTC